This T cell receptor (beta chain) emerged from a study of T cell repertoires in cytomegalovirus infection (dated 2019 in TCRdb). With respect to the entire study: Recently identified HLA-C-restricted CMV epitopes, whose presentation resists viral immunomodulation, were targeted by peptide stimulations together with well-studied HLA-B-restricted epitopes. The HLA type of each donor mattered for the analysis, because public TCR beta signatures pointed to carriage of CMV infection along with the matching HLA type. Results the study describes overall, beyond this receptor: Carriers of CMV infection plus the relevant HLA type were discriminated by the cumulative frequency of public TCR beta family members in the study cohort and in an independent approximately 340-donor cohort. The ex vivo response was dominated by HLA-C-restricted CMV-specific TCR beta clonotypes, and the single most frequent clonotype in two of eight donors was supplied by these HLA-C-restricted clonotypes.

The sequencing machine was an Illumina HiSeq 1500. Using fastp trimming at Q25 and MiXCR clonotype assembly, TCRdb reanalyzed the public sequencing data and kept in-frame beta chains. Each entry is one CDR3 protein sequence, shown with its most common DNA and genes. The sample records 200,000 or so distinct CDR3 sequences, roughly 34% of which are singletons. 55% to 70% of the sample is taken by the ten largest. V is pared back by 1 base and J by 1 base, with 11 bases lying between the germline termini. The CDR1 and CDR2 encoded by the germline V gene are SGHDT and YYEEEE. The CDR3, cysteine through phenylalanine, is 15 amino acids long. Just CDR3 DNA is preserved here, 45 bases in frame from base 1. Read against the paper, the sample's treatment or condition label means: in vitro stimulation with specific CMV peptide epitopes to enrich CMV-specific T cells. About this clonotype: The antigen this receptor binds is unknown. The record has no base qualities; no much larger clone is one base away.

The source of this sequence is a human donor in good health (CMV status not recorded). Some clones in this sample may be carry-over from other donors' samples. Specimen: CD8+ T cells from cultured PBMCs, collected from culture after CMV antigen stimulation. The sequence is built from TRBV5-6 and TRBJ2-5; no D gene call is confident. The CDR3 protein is CASSLSGWAQETQYF. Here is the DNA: TGTGCCAGCAGCTTGAGTGGATGGGCCCAAGAGACCCAGTACTTC.